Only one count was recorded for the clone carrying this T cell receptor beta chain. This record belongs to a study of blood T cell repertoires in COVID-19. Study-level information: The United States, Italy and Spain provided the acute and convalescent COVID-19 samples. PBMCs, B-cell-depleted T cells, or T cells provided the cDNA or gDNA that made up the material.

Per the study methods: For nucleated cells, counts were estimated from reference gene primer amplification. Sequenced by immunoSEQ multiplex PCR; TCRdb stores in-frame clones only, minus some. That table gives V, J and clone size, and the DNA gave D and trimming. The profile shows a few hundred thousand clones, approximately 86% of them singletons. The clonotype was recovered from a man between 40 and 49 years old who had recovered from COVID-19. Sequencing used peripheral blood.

The CDR3 sequence: CAWRPKQGLTDYGYTF. For the CDR3, the DNA is TGTGCCTGGAGACCAAAGCAGGGCCTGACCGACTATGGCTACACCTTC. The chain employs TRBV30 and TRBJ1-2; perhaps TRBD1 as D (5 bases). The germline CDR1 and CDR2 sequences are GTSNPN and SVGIG (reference sequence). This CDR3 comprises 16 residues. V was cut by 3 bases and J by 3 bases, with 20 bases left in between. The full variable domain, with the rest looked up from reference TRBV30 and TRBJ1-2, is SQTIHQWPATLVQPVGSPLSLECTVEGTSNPNLYWYRQAAGRGLQLLFYSVGIGQISSEVPQNLSASRPQDRQFILSSKKLLLSDSGFYLCAWRPKQGLTDYGYTFGSGTRLTVV.